The 7 T cell receptor beta chains below were found in one sample sequenced in a study of CD8 T cells in ankylosing spondylitis. Whole-study results and caveats: Within ankylosing spondylitis blood, a TCR beta motif made up of eight or nine highly homologous variants appeared to be characteristic.

TCRdb recomputed calls from the 5' RACE reads with MiXCR, one row per CDR3 protein. Seen here are 220,000 or so distinct CDR3 sequences, about a sixth observed once, and the top ten hold about two fifths. These receptors lack a known antigen. Input material: blood, either unsorted or a sorted T cell fraction (not recorded which). The receptors here all came from a male donor with ankylosing spondylitis.

This clonotype has a count of ten or more. The genes are TRBV29-1 and TRBJ2-1, with a weak D call TRBD1 (6 bases). CDR3 size: 16 residues. Per germline, CDR1 SQVTM and CDR2 ANQGSEA. Trimming cost V 5 bases and J 0 bases, with 17 bases left between them. This CDR3 is CSVIRQAASSYNEQFF. In DNA, the CDR3 is TGCAGCGTTATCAGACAGGCCGCCAGCTCCTACAATGAGCAGTTCTTC.

This clonotype has more than one count but fewer than ten. This chain joins TRBV6-1 and TRBJ1-1; D ambiguous. The CDR3 has 13 residues. Trimming shortened V by 0 bases and J by 2 bases, and 4 bases separated the two germline ends. Germline loops: CDR1 MNHNS, CDR2 SASEGT. This CDR3 reads CASSEAQNTEAFF. Written as DNA, the CDR3 is TGTGCCAGCAGTGAAGCACAAAACACTGAAGCTTTCTTT.

This clonotype was detected once. The chain links TRBV4-3 to TRBJ1-2; 8 bases match TRBD1. The germline V gene has CDR1 LGHNA and CDR2 YSLEER. The CDR3 extends over 15 amino acids. Trimming at V came to 0 bases and at J to 2 bases, leaving 2 bases not matched to a gene. The CDR3 DNA follows: TGCGCCAGCAGCCAAGATTCAGGGGGCAACTATGGCTACACCTTC. It translates to CASSQDSGGNYGYTF.

This clonotype appeared a few times. The chain employs TRBV4-1 and TRBJ2-7; 7 nucleotides align to TRBD2. Trimming removed 0 bases from V and 3 bases from J; junction bases left unmatched: 11. The CDR3 consists of 17 residues. The germline gives CDR1 MGHRA, CDR2 YSYEKL. The CDR3 DNA reads TGCGCCAGCAGCCAAGATCCTCCTAGCGGACTAATCTACGAGCAGTACTTC. The encoded protein is CASSQDPPSGLIYEQYF.

This clonotype has just a few counts. The gene calls are TRBV4-1 and TRBJ1-1; possible D gene TRBD1, 6 bases. Germline V lookup: CDR1 MGHRA, CDR2 YSYEKL. The CDR3 contains 17 residues. The V end was cut by 1 base, the J end by 5 bases, with 20 bases between. The CDR3 DNA reads as TGCGCCAGCAGCCAAGTAAAGGGATACAGGGATGAAACTGAAGCTTTCTTT. It translates to CASSQVKGYRDETEAFF.

The gene calls are TRBV7-9 and TRBJ1-2; D remains ambiguous. The CDR3 loop spans 14 amino acids. The V end lost 1 base, the J end lost 0 bases, and 6 bases lay between the germline ends. The V gene's germline CDR1 is SEHNR and CDR2 FQNEAQ (reference sequence). The CDR3: CASSLVETNYGYTF. The DNA of the CDR3 is TGTGCCAGCAGCTTAGTCGAGACTAACTATGGCTACACCTTC.

This clonotype appeared a few times. Germline and junction disagree at one end, which may indicate a read error. The rearrangement links TRBV11-2 to TRBJ1-2; D remains ambiguous. This CDR3 has 13 residues. Per germline, CDR1 SGHAT and CDR2 FQNNGV. The CDR3 reads CASRLGGSDGYTF. As DNA, the CDR3 is TGTGCCAGCAGATTAGGAGGGTCTGATGGCTACACCTTC. Together with reference TRBV11-2 and TRBJ1-2, the CDR3 gives the full variable domain: EAGVAQSPRYKIIEKRQSVAFWCNPISGHATLYWYQQILGQGPKLLIQFQNNGVVDDSQLPKDRFSAERLKGVDSTLKIQPAKLEDSAVYLCASRLGGSDGYTFGSGTRLTVV.